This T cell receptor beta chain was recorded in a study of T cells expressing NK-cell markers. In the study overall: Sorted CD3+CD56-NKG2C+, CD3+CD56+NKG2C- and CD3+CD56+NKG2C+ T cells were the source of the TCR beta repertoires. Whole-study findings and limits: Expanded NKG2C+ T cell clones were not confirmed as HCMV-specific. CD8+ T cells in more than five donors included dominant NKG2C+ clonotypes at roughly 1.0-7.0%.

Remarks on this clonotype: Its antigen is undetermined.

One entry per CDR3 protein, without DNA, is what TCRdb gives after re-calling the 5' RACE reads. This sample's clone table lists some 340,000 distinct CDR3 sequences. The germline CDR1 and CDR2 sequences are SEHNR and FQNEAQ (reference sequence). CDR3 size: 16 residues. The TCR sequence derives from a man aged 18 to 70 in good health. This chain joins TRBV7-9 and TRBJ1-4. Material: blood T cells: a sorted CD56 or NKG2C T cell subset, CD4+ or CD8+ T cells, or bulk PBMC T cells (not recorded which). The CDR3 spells CASSFFYSTGNEKLFF.